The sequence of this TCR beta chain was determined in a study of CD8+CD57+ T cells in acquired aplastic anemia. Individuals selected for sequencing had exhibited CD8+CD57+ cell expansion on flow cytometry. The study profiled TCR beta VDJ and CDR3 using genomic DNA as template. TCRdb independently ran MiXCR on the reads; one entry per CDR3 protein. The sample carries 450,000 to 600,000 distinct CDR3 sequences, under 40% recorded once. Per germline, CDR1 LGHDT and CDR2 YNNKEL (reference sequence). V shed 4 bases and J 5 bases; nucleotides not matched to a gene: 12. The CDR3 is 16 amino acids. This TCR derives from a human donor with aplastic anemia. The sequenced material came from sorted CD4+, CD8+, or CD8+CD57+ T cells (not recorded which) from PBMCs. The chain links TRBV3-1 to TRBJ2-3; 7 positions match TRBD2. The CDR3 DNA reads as TGTGCCAGCAGCCCAAGCCAGCGGGGATATATAGATACGCAGTATTTT. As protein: CASSPSQRGYIDTQYF.